These 27 T cell receptor beta chains share one sample of origin, sequenced in a study of cytomegalovirus exposure and HLA in healthy donors. The PCR used 60 Vbeta and 13 Jbeta primers. TCRdb's copy holds only in-frame clones and misses some; the assay was immunoSEQ multiplex PCR. The sample yields around 170,000 clones, approximately 81% seen once. The sequenced sample was PBMCs. These receptors originate from a man aged 50 or older in good health and CMV-seronegative.

The chain is built from TRBV6-5 and TRBJ2-4, with D possibly matching TRBD2 (6 bases). Germline CDR1 MNHEY, CDR2 SVGAGI. Trimming cost V 4 bases and J 7 bases, with 14 bases left between them. This CDR3 spans 14 amino acids. This CDR3 reads CASSWGPAGNIQYF. CDR3 bases: TGTGCCAGCAGTTGGGGCCCCGCGGGGAACATTCAGTACTTC.

V gene TRBV9 combines with J gene TRBJ2-3; D gene uncertain. CDR3 size: 15 residues. With 0 bases removed from V and 2 bases from J, the gap between germline ends came to 10 bases. Per the germline V gene, CDR1 is SGDLS and CDR2 is YYNGEE. The CDR3 loop is CASSVAPTATDTQYF. In nucleotides, the CDR3 is TGTGCCAGCAGCGTAGCGCCCACTGCCACAGATACGCAGTATTTT.

This clone was observed a handful of times. The V and J genes are TRBV6-5 and TRBJ2-7; TRBD1 is a possible D gene (6 bases). V was trimmed by 2 bases and J by 5 bases, leaving 13 bases between them. CDR1 is MNHEY, CDR2 SVGAGI, per germline. The CDR3 runs 14 residues. The CDR3 protein is CASSYTYDRNEQYF. The CDR3 DNA follows: TGTGCCAGCAGTTACACCTATGACAGGAACGAGCAGTACTTC.

The J gene is TRBJ2-7, the V gene TRBV7-7; TRBD1 aligns across 9 bases. V shed 5 bases and J 6 bases; nucleotides not matched to a gene: 8. Germline lookup yields CDR1 SSHAT and CDR2 FNYEAQ (reference sequence). The CDR3 loop spans 14 amino acids. The chain's CDR3 is CASSAGTGYSEQYF. The CDR3, as DNA: TGTGCCAGCAGCGCCGGGACAGGGTACTCCGAGCAGTACTTC.

The chain has TRBV6-1 and TRBJ2-7, with 7 bases that match TRBD1. The CDR3 length is 13 residues. Germline CDR1 reads MNHNS; CDR2 reads SASEGT. J gave up 2 bases and V 7 bases, and 5 bases lay outside the gene matches. The CDR3 sequence: CASNDGTAYEQYF. CDR3 sequence (DNA): TGTGCCAGCAATGACGGGACAGCCTACGAGCAGTACTTC.

This clone has a single count. The J gene is TRBJ2-7, the V gene TRBV10-3; weak D call: TRBD2 (5 bases). Deletions cut 3 bases from V and 8 bases from J, with 14 bases between. The germline V gene encodes CDR1 ENHRY and CDR2 SYGVKD. The CDR3 is made up of 13 amino acids. The CDR3: CAISDSLLGKQYF. The CDR3 bases are TGTGCCATCAGTGACTCTCTACTAGGAAAGCAGTACTTC.

V and J are TRBV7-2 and TRBJ2-4; weak D call: TRBD2 (5 bases). V shed 1 base and J shed 2 bases, with 12 bases lying between them. The germline V gene has CDR1 SGHTA and CDR2 FQGNSA. This CDR3 spans 16 amino acids. CDR3 loop: CASSLEYGRPKNIQYF. In nucleotides, the CDR3 is TGTGCCAGCAGCTTAGAGTATGGGAGACCCAAAAACATTCAGTACTTC.

CDR3 sequence (DNA): TGTGCCTGGAGTGTACTTGCGGGGGTAACAGATACGCAGTATTTT. This gives the protein CAWSVLAGVTDTQYF. The chain joins TRBV30 to TRBJ2-3; 7 bases match TRBD2. The CDR3 length is 15 residues. Looked up from germline, CDR1 is GTSNPN and CDR2 is SVGIG (reference sequence). Trimming took 0 bases from V and 3 from J; bases not matched to a gene: 6. Complete variable domain (other parts from reference TRBV30 and TRBJ2-3): SQTIHQWPATLVQPVGSPLSLECTVEGTSNPNLYWYRQAAGRGLQLLFYSVGIGQISSEVPQNLSASRPQDRQFILSSKKLLLSDSGFYLCAWSVLAGVTDTQYFGPGTRLTVL.

This clone was observed a few times. The V call is TRBV28, the J call TRBJ1-2, with D possibly matching TRBD1 (5 bases). V dropped 5 bases and J dropped 5 bases, with 21 bases sitting between them. This CDR3 is 16 amino acids long. CDR1 is MDHEN and CDR2 is SYDVKM in the germline V gene. The CDR3 DNA follows: TGTGCCAGCAGTCCCCCCAGGAGGGCCGGGGGGTATGGCTACACCTTC. Its translation: CASSPPRRAGGYGYTF.

The chain is built from TRBV7-3 and TRBJ2-3, with 11 bases matching TRBD2. The CDR3 length is 16 residues. V lost 2 bases to trimming and J lost 5 bases; unmatched junction nucleotides: 6. CDR1 is SGHTA, CDR2 FQGTGA, per germline. The CDR3: CASSLASGGRGDTQYF. In DNA, the CDR3 is TGTGCCAGCAGCTTAGCTAGCGGGGGGCGCGGAGATACGCAGTATTTT.

This CDR3 reads CATSNQASNEQFF. For the CDR3, the DNA is TGTGCCACCAGCAATCAGGCCTCTAATGAGCAGTTCTTC. V and J are TRBV15 and TRBJ2-1; D ambiguous. CDR3 size: 13 residues. Germline assignment: CDR1 LNHNV and CDR2 YYDKDF (reference sequence). V was trimmed by 4 bases and J by 7 bases, leaving 11 bases between them.

This clone was observed a handful of times. The genes are TRBV13 and TRBJ2-1; the D call may be TRBD1 or TRBD2 (5 bases each). CDR3 size: 15 residues. Germline-derived CDR1 and CDR2 are PRHDT and FYEKMQ (reference sequence). V dropped 5 bases and J dropped 0 bases, with 11 bases sitting between them. CDR3 coding DNA: TGTGCCAGCAGCATAGAGGGGTCCTCCTACAATGAGCAGTTCTTC. Translating gives CASSIEGSSYNEQFF.

The gene calls are TRBV5-5 and TRBJ2-1; the match to TRBD2 covers 8 bases. With V trimmed by 0 bases and J by 5 bases, 4 bases remained unmatched. Looked up from germline, CDR1 is SGHKS and CDR2 is YYEKEE (reference sequence). The CDR3 is 15 residues long. The CDR3, as DNA: TGTGCCAGCAGCTTGGTTGCGGGGGGTAACAATGAGCAGTTCTTC. Amino acid sequence: CASSLVAGGNNEQFF. Looking up the rest from reference TRBV5-5 and TRBJ2-1 gives the full variable domain: DAGVTQSPTHLIKTRGQQVTLRCSPISGHKSVSWYQQVLGQGPQFIFQYYEKEERGRGNFPDRFSARQFPNYSSELNVNALLLGDSALYLCASSLVAGGNNEQFFGPGTRLTVL.

The chain carries TRBV20-1 and TRBJ1-2; TRBD1 aligns across 8 bases. Germline values: CDR1 DFQATT, CDR2 SNEGSKA (reference sequence). This CDR3 has 11 residues. The V segment lost 5 bases and the J segment 6 bases; nucleotides outside the gene matches: 2. CDR3 protein: CSAGDRHGYTF. The CDR3 nucleotides are TGCAGTGCTGGGGACAGGCATGGCTACACCTTC.

The chain links TRBV7-2 to TRBJ1-5, with TRBD1 as a possible D gene (6 bases). V was shortened by 5 bases and J by 4 bases, with 21 bases between the two germline ends. The germline gives CDR1 SGHTA, CDR2 FQGNSA. This CDR3 contains 17 residues. The CDR3 DNA is TGTGCCAGCAGCCCCGATTTCACAGGGATCCGTAATCAGCCCCAGCATTTT. It codes for CASSPDFTGIRNQPQHF.

This clone was recorded once. This chain joins TRBV6-5 and TRBJ1-5; D unclear. CDR1 is MNHEY and CDR2 is SVGAGI in the germline V gene. With 5 bases removed from V and 3 bases from J, the gap between germline ends came to 8 bases. CDR3 length: 13 residues. The CDR3: CASSRGPNQPQHF. In nucleotides, the CDR3 is TGTGCCAGCAGTAGAGGGCCCAATCAGCCCCAGCATTTT.

This chain joins TRBV10-2 and TRBJ1-1; D unclear. V was trimmed by 5 bases and J by 5 bases, leaving 12 bases between them. Per the germline V gene, CDR1 is WSHSY and CDR2 is SAAADI. This CDR3 contains 13 residues. The CDR3 spells CASSTYSGTEAFF. The CDR3 nucleotides are TGCGCCAGCAGTACCTACAGTGGAACTGAAGCTTTCTTT.

V usage is TRBV27 and J usage is TRBJ1-6, with D unclear. The CDR3 totals 15 residues. Germline V lookup: CDR1 MNHEY, CDR2 SMNVEV (reference sequence). V lost 5 bases to trimming and J lost 6 bases, with 14 bases between them. CDR3 nucleotide sequence: TGTGCCAGCAGTAGATTGTCGGACTCTAATTCACCCCTCCACTTT. This sequence encodes CASSRLSDSNSPLHF.

The V gene is TRBV25-1, the J gene TRBJ2-5, with 15 bases identical to TRBD2. From germline, CDR1 is MGHDK and CDR2 SYGVNS. After removal of 5 bases from V and 2 bases from J, the junction contained 9 bases not matched to a gene. CDR3 length: 18 amino acids. The CDR3 is CASSPGLAGGRGQETQYF. In nucleotides, the CDR3 is TGTGCCAGCAGTCCGGGACTAGCGGGGGGTAGGGGGCAAGAGACCCAGTACTTC. The full variable domain, completed using reference TRBV25-1 and TRBJ2-5, is EADIYQTPRYLVIGTGKKITLECSQTMGHDKMYWYQQDPGMELHLIHYSYGVNSTEKGDLSSESTVSRIRTEHFPLTLESARPSHTSQYLCASSPGLAGGRGQETQYFGPGTRLLVL.

A single count supports this clone. This CDR3 is also generated by other DNA sequences in the sample. The genes are TRBV9 and TRBJ2-7, with TRBD1 identical over 9 bases. The ends lost 4 bases at V and 6 bases at J; junction bases unmatched: 14. The CDR3 totals 16 residues. The germline V gene encodes CDR1 SGDLS and CDR2 YYNGEE. The CDR3: CASSPWTGAPLGEQYF. DNA for the CDR3: TGTGCCAGCAGCCCGTGGACAGGGGCCCCCTTGGGCGAGCAGTACTTC. The full variable domain, completed using reference TRBV9 and TRBJ2-7, is DSGVTQTPKHLITATGQRVTLRCSPRSGDLSVYWYQQSLDQGLQFLIQYYNGEERAKGNILERFSAQQFPDLHSELNLSSLELGDSALYFCASSPWTGAPLGEQYFGPGTRLTVT.

The gene calls are TRBV5-6 and TRBJ2-7; TRBD1 might be the D (6 bases). Germline V gives CDR1 SGHDT, CDR2 YYEEEE. Trimming left V 4 bases short and J 6 bases short, with 11 bases between. This CDR3 has 12 residues. CDR3 loop: CASSLQGPEQYF. DNA of the CDR3: TGTGCCAGCAGCCTACAGGGCCCCGAGCAGTACTTC.

The genes are TRBV7-9 and TRBJ1-2; 7 bases agree with TRBD1. Trimming at V came to 4 bases and at J to 8 bases, leaving 7 bases not matched to a gene. This CDR3 comprises 13 residues. Germline V lookup: CDR1 SEHNR, CDR2 FQNEAQ (reference sequence). CDR3 DNA: TGTGCCAGCAGCTGGACAGGAGGGGGCGGCTACACCTTC. As protein: CASSWTGGGGYTF. The variable domain in full, with the rest retrieved from reference TRBV7-9 and TRBJ1-2, is DTGVSQNPRHKITKRGQNVTFRCDPISEHNRLYWYRQTLGQGPEFLTYFQNEAQLEKSRLLSDRFSAERPKGSFSTLEIQRTEQGDSAMYLCASSWTGGGGYTFGSGTRLTVV.

CDR3 sequence reads: CASSTDRGSNRGSPLHF. CDR3 nucleotides: TGTGCCAGCAGCACGGACAGGGGGTCGAATCGGGGTTCACCCCTCCACTTT. V is TRBV5-6 and J is TRBJ1-6; 10 bases are a match to TRBD1. The CDR3 consists of 17 residues. The trim removed 4 bases at V and 9 bases at J, leaving 13 bases unmatched. Germline V gene sequence: CDR1 SGHDT, CDR2 YYEEEE.

This chain connects TRBV29-1 to TRBJ2-3; 9 bases are a match to TRBD2. Germline CDR1 and CDR2: SQVTM and ANQGSEA. Unmatched junction bases numbered 2, after V lost 7 bases and J lost 3 bases. The CDR3 is 12 amino acids. CDR3 nucleotides: TGCAGCGGGCGGGGGGGTACAGATACGCAGTATTTT. Protein product: CSGRGGTDTQYF.

The gene calls are TRBV7-2 and TRBJ1-6, with 8 nucleotides matching TRBD1. Trimming took 5 bases from V and 8 from J; bases not matched to a gene: 8. CDR3 size: 15 residues. Germline CDR1 and CDR2: SGHTA and FQGNSA. The CDR3 bases are TGTGCCAGCAGCCAACTCAGGGGGCGCGATTCACCCCTCCACTTT. Translated: CASSQLRGRDSPLHF.

The CDR3 protein is CASSVAVGRWRPQHF. CDR3 nucleotides: TGTGCCAGCAGCGTAGCTGTGGGGAGATGGCGGCCCCAGCATTTT. The chain carries TRBV9 and TRBJ1-5, with unresolved D. Deletions cut 0 bases from V and 9 bases from J, with 16 bases between. Germline-derived CDR1 and CDR2 are SGDLS and YYNGEE. The CDR3 has 15 residues.

A few counts support this clone. The chain is built from TRBV11-3 and TRBJ2-3; 9 positions agree with TRBD1. CDR1 is SGHNT and CDR2 is YENEEA in the germline V gene. The J segment lost 4 bases and the V segment lost 6 bases, leaving 5 bases of the junction unmatched. The CDR3 totals 14 residues. CDR3 in amino acids: CASSTQGASDTQYF. Written as DNA, the CDR3 is TGTGCCAGCAGTACACAGGGGGCTTCAGATACGCAGTATTTT.